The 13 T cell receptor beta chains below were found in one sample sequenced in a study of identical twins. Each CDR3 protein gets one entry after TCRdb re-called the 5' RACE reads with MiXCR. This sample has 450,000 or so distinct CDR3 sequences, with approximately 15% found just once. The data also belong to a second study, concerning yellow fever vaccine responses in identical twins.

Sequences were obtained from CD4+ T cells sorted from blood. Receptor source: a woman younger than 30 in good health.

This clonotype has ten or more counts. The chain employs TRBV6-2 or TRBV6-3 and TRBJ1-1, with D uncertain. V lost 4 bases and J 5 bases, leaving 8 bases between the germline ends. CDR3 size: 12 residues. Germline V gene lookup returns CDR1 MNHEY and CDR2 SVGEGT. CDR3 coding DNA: TGTGCCAGCAGTTTTTTCGGGACTGAAGCTTTCTTT. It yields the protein CASSFFGTEAFF.

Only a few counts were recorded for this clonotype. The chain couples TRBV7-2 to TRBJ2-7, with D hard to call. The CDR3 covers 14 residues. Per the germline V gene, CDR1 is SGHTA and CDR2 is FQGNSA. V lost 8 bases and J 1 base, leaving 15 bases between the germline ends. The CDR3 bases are TGTGCCAGCTGCCCGACACGGCAGTCCTACGAGCAGTACTTC. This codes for CASCPTRQSYEQYF.

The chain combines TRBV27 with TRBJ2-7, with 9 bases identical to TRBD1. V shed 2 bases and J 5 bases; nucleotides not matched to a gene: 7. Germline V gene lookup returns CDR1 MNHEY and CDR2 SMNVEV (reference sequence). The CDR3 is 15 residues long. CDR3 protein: CASSLIQGAVHEQYF. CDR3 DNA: TGTGCCAGCAGTTTAATACAGGGGGCTGTCCACGAGCAGTACTTC.

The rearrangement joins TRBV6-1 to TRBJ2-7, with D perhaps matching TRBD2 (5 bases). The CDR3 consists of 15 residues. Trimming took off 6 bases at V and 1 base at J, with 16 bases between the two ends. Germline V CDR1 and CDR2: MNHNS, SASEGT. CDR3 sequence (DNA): TGTGCCAGCAGCCCGTACCGGGGAGCTTCCTACGAGCAGTACTTC. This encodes CASSPYRGASYEQYF.

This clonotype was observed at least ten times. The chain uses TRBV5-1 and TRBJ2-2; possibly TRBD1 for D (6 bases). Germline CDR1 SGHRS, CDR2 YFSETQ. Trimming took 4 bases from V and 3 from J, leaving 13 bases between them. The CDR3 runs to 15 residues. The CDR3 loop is CASSADRFHTGELFF. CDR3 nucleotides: TGCGCCAGCAGCGCCGACAGGTTCCACACCGGGGAGCTGTTTTTT.

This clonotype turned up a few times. CDR3 sequence: CASSLERTGRRGTDTQYF. The CDR3 DNA follows: TGTGCCAGCAGCTTAGAACGGACGGGGCGCCGGGGAACAGATACGCAGTATTTT. The chain is built from TRBV7-8 and TRBJ2-3; D is possibly TRBD1 or TRBD2 (5 bases each). Trimming left V 1 base short and J 3 bases short, with 20 bases between. Germline CDR1 reads SGHVS; CDR2 reads FQNEAQ. This CDR3 has 18 residues.

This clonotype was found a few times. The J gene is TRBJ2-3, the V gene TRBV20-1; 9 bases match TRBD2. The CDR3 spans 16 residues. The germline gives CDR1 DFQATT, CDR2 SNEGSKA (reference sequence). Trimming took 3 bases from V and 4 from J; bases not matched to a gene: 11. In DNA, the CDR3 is TGCAGTGCTAGTGGGCTAGCGGGAAGGGGTCCAGATACGCAGTATTTT. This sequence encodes CSASGLAGRGPDTQYF.

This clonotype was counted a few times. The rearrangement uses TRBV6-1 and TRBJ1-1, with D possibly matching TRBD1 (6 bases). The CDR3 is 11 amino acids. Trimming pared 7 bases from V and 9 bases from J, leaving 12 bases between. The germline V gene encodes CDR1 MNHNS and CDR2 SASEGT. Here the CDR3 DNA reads TGTGCCAGCAAAGGACAGTTCAAAGCTTTCTTT. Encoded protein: CASKGQFKAFF.

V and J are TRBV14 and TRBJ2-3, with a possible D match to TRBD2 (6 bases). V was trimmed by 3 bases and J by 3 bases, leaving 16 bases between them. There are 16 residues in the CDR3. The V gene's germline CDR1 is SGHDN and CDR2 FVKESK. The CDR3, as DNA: TGTGCCAGCAGCCACGGGAGAGCCCTCGCGACAGATACGCAGTATTTT. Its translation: CASSHGRALATDTQYF.

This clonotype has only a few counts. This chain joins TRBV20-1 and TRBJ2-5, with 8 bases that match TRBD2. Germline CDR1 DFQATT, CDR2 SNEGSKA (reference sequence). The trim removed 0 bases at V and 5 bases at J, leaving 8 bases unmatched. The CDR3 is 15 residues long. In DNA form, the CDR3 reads TGCAGTGCTAGAGACCCAGCGGGAGTCGGGGAGACCCAGTACTTC. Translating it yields CSARDPAGVGETQYF.

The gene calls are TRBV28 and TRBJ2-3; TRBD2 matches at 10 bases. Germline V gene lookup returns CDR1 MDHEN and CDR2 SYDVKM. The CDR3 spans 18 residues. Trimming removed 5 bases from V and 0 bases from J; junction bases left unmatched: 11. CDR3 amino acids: CASSPRTPSGGSTDTQYF. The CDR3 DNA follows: TGTGCCAGCAGTCCGCGTACCCCTAGCGGGGGTAGCACAGATACGCAGTATTTT.

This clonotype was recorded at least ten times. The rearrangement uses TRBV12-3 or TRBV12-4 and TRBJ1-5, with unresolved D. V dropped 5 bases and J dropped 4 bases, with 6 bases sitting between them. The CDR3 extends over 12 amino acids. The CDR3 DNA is TGTGCCAGCAGTCGACTAAATCAGCCCCAGCATTTT. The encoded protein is CASSRLNQPQHF.

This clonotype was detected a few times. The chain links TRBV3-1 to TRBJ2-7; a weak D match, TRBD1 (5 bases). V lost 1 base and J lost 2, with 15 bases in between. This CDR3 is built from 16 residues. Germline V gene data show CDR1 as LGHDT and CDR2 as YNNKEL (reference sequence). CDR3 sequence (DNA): TGTGCCAGCAGCCAAGCCTTTACAGGCCCGACCTACGAGCAGTACTTC. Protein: CASSQAFTGPTYEQYF.